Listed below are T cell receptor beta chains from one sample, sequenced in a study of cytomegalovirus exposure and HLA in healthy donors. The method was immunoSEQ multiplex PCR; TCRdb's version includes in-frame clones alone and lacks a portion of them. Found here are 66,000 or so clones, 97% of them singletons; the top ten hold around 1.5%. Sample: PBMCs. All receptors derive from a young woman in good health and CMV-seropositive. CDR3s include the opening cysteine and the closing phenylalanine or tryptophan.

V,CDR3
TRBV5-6,CASRRLQGAQGREAFF
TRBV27,CASSLQGLETDTQYF
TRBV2,CASMDRGPEKLFF
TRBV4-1,CASSSPGTRSNEQFF
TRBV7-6,CASSLEPSGSPYNEQFF
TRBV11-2,CASSLISGNEQFF
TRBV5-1,CASSLDGLAGGISSYEQYF
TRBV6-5,CASRTGGPDTQYF
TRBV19,CASSIGSWRQGGRNTIYF
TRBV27,CASSGRATDTQYF
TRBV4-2,CASSQDLWGPETQYF
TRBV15,CATSRDRLLNNEQFF
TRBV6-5,CASSPWTGAYEQYF